The 26 T cell receptor beta chains presented below share a single source sample, sequenced in a study of T-cell memory formation after mild COVID-19. MiXCR, run by TCRdb on the 5' RACE reads, gives a single entry per CDR3 protein. The sample carries approximately 340,000 distinct CDR3 sequences, more than 15% recorded once. Sequencing was done on a sample of PBMCs or a T cell subset sorted from them (not recorded which). The receptors shown here come from a man younger than 35 who had mild COVID-19 (a few samples of this study predate the infection). Cell type and time point are not known.

In its sample, this clonotype was seen a few times. V usage is TRBV3-1 and J usage is TRBJ1-6; no clear D gene. Deletions cut 0 bases from V and 13 bases from J, with 10 bases between. This CDR3 spans 13 amino acids. Germline V gene sequence: CDR1 LGHDT, CDR2 YNNKEL (reference sequence). CDR3: CASSQERRRPLHF. The CDR3 DNA is TGTGCCAGCAGCCAAGAAAGGCGCAGGCCCCTCCACTTT.

J is TRBJ1-2 and V is TRBV6-2 or TRBV6-3; D unresolved. The CDR3 loop spans 11 amino acids. CDR1 MNHEY and CDR2 SVGEGT come from the germline V gene. V was cut by 8 bases and J by 5 bases, with 9 bases left in between. The CDR3 reads CASFLGYGYTF. Here the CDR3 DNA reads TGTGCCAGCTTTTTGGGTTATGGCTACACCTTC.

This chain connects TRBV6-5 to TRBJ1-2; D is unclear. The CDR3 runs 12 residues. CDR1 MNHEY and CDR2 SVGAGI come from the germline V gene. The V end lost 11 bases, the J end lost 7 bases, and 17 bases lay between the germline ends. The CDR3 loop is CACSGSAGGYTF. The CDR3 DNA reads as TGTGCCTGCTCCGGGTCGGCGGGTGGCTACACCTTC.

This clonotype was seen a few times. The chain carries TRBV20-1 and TRBJ2-6; the D is unclear. The length of the CDR3 is 16 residues. Trimming removed 1 base at V and 1 base at J, with 11 bases between. Germline V CDR1 and CDR2: DFQATT, SNEGSKA (reference sequence). The CDR3 loop is CSARVQTESGANVLTF. CDR3 nucleotide sequence: TGCAGTGCTAGAGTCCAGACTGAGTCTGGGGCCAACGTCCTGACTTTC.

The genes are TRBV5-6 and TRBJ2-3; D ambiguous. The germline CDR1 and CDR2 sequences are SGHDT and YYEEEE. The CDR3 contains 13 residues. V dropped 6 bases and J dropped 8 bases, with 16 bases sitting between them. The CDR3 loop reads CASKLPRLGTQYF. As DNA, the CDR3 is TGTGCCAGCAAGCTACCCCGTCTTGGTACGCAGTATTTT.

This clonotype showed up just a few times. J is TRBJ2-1 and V is TRBV5-1; 11 bases match TRBD2. Germline V lookup: CDR1 SGHRS, CDR2 YFSETQ. With 3 bases clipped from V and 8 bases from J, the junction kept 7 bases outside the gene matches. The CDR3 totals 15 residues. CDR3 in DNA: TGCGCCAGCAGCTCAACTAGCGGGGGCTGGGATGAGCAGTTCTTC. Its translation is CASSSTSGGWDEQFF.

This chain joins TRBV5-1 and TRBJ2-3, with 10 bases that match TRBD2. Germline-derived CDR1 and CDR2 are SGHRS and YFSETQ. V trimming: 5 bases; J trimming: 1 base; junction bases outside the gene matches: 10. The CDR3 extends over 17 amino acids. In DNA, the CDR3 is TGCGCCAGCAGGCCATCCTTAGCGGGGGGTCGCACAGATACGCAGTATTTT. Encoded protein: CASRPSLAGGRTDTQYF.

The genes are TRBV5-1 and TRBJ1-1; no definite D call. The V gene's germline CDR1 is SGHRS and CDR2 YFSETQ. The V and J ends lost 3 bases and 11 bases respectively, with 11 bases between them. CDR3 size: 11 residues. For the CDR3, the DNA is TGCGCCAGCAGCTCGCTCGACGGGGCTTTCTTT. Its translation is CASSSLDGAFF. The full variable domain, rest sourced from reference TRBV5-1 and TRBJ1-1, is KAGVTQTPRYLIKTRGQQVTLSCSPISGHRSVSWYQQTPGQGLQFLFEYFSETQRNKGNFPGRFSGRQFSNSRSEMNVSTLELGDSALYLCASSSLDGAFFGQGTRLTVV.

The chain carries TRBV5-1 and TRBJ2-7; TRBD1 agrees at 7 bases. V was clipped by 0 bases and J by 4 bases; unmatched bases: 13. Germline CDR1 and CDR2: SGHRS and YFSETQ. The CDR3 consists of 17 residues. CDR3 protein: CASSLVGGQGKRYEQYF. DNA of the CDR3: TGCGCCAGCAGCTTGGTAGGGGGCCAGGGAAAGAGATACGAGCAGTACTTC.

The rearrangement uses TRBV12-5 and TRBJ1-4; D is possibly TRBD1 (6 bases). Germline loops: CDR1 LGHNT, CDR2 FRNRAP. CDR3 length: 14 residues. V was shortened by 4 bases and J by 10 bases, with 16 bases between the two germline ends. CDR3 coding DNA: TGTGCTAGTGGTTCTCGGGACACTTCATCAAAACTGTTTTTT. This gives the protein CASGSRDTSSKLFF. The entire variable domain, with the rest obtained from reference TRBV12-5 and TRBJ1-4, is as follows: DARVTQTPRHKVTEMGQEVTMRCQPILGHNTVFWYRQTMMQGLELLAYFRNRAPLDDSGMPKDRFSAEMPDATLATLKIQPSEPRDSAVYFCASGSRDTSSKLFFGSGTQLSVL.

This clonotype was detected a few times. The genes are TRBV7-2 and TRBJ1-5, with TRBD1 matching 7 bases. This CDR3 spans 15 amino acids. Unmatched junction bases numbered 10, after V lost 6 bases and J lost 5 bases. Germline CDR1 SGHTA, CDR2 FQGNSA. CDR3 amino acids: CASSTRDSYDQPQHF. CDR3 sequence (DNA): TGTGCCAGCAGTACAAGGGACAGTTATGATCAGCCCCAGCATTTT.

This clonotype was seen many times. V and J are TRBV5-1 and TRBJ2-3, with 7 bases aligning to TRBD1. Germline CDR1 and CDR2: SGHRS and YFSETQ. The CDR3 extends over 14 amino acids. With 6 bases clipped from V and 1 base from J, the junction kept 5 bases outside the gene matches. Here the CDR3 reads CASNSGQGTDTQYF. Written as DNA, the CDR3 is TGCGCCAGCAACAGTGGACAGGGCACAGATACGCAGTATTTT.

A single count supports this clonotype. The rearrangement links TRBV6-6 to TRBJ2-5, with a weak D call TRBD1 (5 bases). V was pared by 6 bases and J by 1 base, with 12 bases between. The CDR3 totals 14 residues. The germline V gene encodes CDR1 MNHNY and CDR2 SVGAGI (reference sequence). The CDR3 coding sequence is TGTGCCAGCAGGTTTCAGGGAAGCCAAGAGACCCAGTACTTC. Its protein is CASRFQGSQETQYF.

This chain connects TRBV5-1 to TRBJ1-4; D remains unclear. CDR3 length: 13 amino acids. Germline CDR1 and CDR2: SGHRS and YFSETQ. Trimming shortened V by 0 bases and J by 11 bases, and 11 bases separated the two germline ends. The CDR3 sequence: CASSLEVSGKLFF. The CDR3 region has the DNA TGCGCCAGCAGCTTGGAGGTCAGCGGTAAACTGTTTTTT.

Only a few counts were recorded for this clonotype. The rearrangement uses TRBV6-2 or TRBV6-3 and TRBJ2-5; perhaps TRBD1 as D (5 bases). This CDR3 comprises 13 residues. The V end lost 8 bases, the J end lost 5 bases, and 15 bases lay between the germline ends. CDR1 and CDR2 from the germline V gene are MNHEY and SVGEGT. CDR3 region: CASSRELLETQYF. The CDR3 DNA reads TGTGCCAGCTCCAGGGAACTATTGGAGACCCAGTACTTC.

This clonotype appeared many times. The chain combines TRBV24-1 with TRBJ2-7, with 10 bases aligning to TRBD1. The CDR3 length is 15 residues. V was clipped by 12 bases and J by 3 bases; unmatched bases: 13. CDR1 and CDR2 from the germline V gene are KGHDR and SFDVKD. The CDR3 is CAPQARDRGLYEQYV. For the CDR3, the DNA is TGTGCCCCCCAGGCTCGGGACAGGGGACTCTACGAGCAGTACGTC.

The rearrangement links TRBV6-1 to TRBJ1-4; D is perhaps TRBD1 (5 bases). Germline V gene sequence: CDR1 MNHNS, CDR2 SASEGT. With 2 bases removed from V and 8 bases from J, the gap between germline ends came to 15 bases. The CDR3 loop spans 15 amino acids. The CDR3 protein is CASSEPGRGAEKLFF. The CDR3 DNA follows: TGTGCCAGCAGTGAACCAGGTCGCGGGGCAGAAAAACTGTTTTTT.

This clonotype was counted a few times. The V and J genes are TRBV11-2 and TRBJ2-4; 9 bases are shared with TRBD1. The CDR3 runs to 14 residues. Germline assignment: CDR1 SGHAT and CDR2 FQNNGV. The V gene end was trimmed by 5 bases and the J gene end by 6 bases; junction bases not matched to a gene: 5. The CDR3 loop is CASSLPGQGNIQYF. CDR3 DNA sequence: TGTGCCAGCAGCCTCCCGGGACAGGGAAACATTCAGTACTTC.

V usage is TRBV5-1 and J usage is TRBJ2-1, with D perhaps matching TRBD1 or TRBD2 (5 bases each). The V and J ends lost 4 bases and 4 bases respectively, with 12 bases between them. The CDR3 has 14 amino acids. Germline CDR1 is SGHRS and CDR2 is YFSETQ. The CDR3 coding sequence is TGCGCCAGCAGCCACGGGACGGTGTACAATGAGCAGTTCTTC. Residues: CASSHGTVYNEQFF. Full variable domain (remainder filled in from reference TRBV5-1 and TRBJ2-1): KAGVTQTPRYLIKTRGQQVTLSCSPISGHRSVSWYQQTPGQGLQFLFEYFSETQRNKGNFPGRFSGRQFSNSRSEMNVSTLELGDSALYLCASSHGTVYNEQFFGPGTRLTVL.

This clonotype was seen ten or more times. The chain is built from TRBV12-3 or TRBV12-4 and TRBJ1-1; D gene ambiguous. Deletions cut 6 bases from V and 1 base from J, with 9 bases between. The CDR3 length is 13 residues. The CDR3 is CASSPQRNTEAFF. The CDR3 DNA follows: TGTGCCAGCAGCCCCCAACGGAACACTGAAGCTTTCTTT.

In its sample, this clonotype was seen a few times. The chain is built from TRBV7-9 and TRBJ2-7; TRBD1 agrees at 8 bases. Losses at the gene ends were 5 bases for V and 2 bases for J; bases not matched to a gene: 8. The CDR3 loop spans 15 amino acids. Germline CDR1 SEHNR, CDR2 FQNEAQ (reference sequence). In DNA form, the CDR3 reads TGTGCCAGCAGCCCACCCCGGGACAGGCCCTACGAGCAGTACTTC. Residues: CASSPPRDRPYEQYF. Full variable domain (missing parts from reference TRBV7-9 and TRBJ2-7): DTGVSQNPRHKITKRGQNVTFRCDPISEHNRLYWYRQTLGQGPEFLTYFQNEAQLEKSRLLSDRFSAERPKGSFSTLEIQRTEQGDSAMYLCASSPPRDRPYEQYFGPGTRLTVT.

This sequence joins TRBV29-1 and TRBJ1-2, with 9 bases fitting TRBD1. Trimming cost V 3 bases and J 6 bases; bases outside gene matches: 8. The CDR3 spans 14 residues. Per germline, CDR1 SQVTM and CDR2 ANQGSEA. The CDR3 sequence: CSVDPLGQGHGYTF. The CDR3 DNA reads TGCAGCGTTGACCCCTTAGGACAGGGGCATGGCTACACCTTC. The entire variable domain, with the rest obtained from reference TRBV29-1 and TRBJ1-2, is as follows: SAVISQKPSRDICQRGTSLTIQCQVDSQVTMMFWYRQQPGQSLTLIATANQGSEATYESGFVIDKFPISRPNLTFSTLTVSNMSPEDSSIYLCSVDPLGQGHGYTFGSGTRLTVV.

This clonotype was found a few times. This rearrangement joins TRBV20-1 to TRBJ2-1; D uncertain. Trimming removed 3 bases at V and 7 bases at J, with 10 bases between. The length of the CDR3 is 12 residues. CDR1 is DFQATT and CDR2 is SNEGSKA in the germline V gene (reference sequence). The chain's CDR3 is CSASLSINEQFF. The CDR3 DNA reads as TGCAGTGCTAGTTTATCGATTAATGAGCAGTTCTTC.

The chain employs TRBV5-4 and TRBJ1-1; 11 positions match TRBD1. V lost 4 bases to trimming and J lost 0 bases; unmatched junction nucleotides: 2. CDR1 is SGHNT, CDR2 YYREEE, per germline (reference sequence). The length of the CDR3 is 15 residues. The CDR3 DNA sequence: TGTGCCAGCAGCCAGGGACAGGGGGTGAACACTGAAGCTTTCTTT. Translated: CASSQGQGVNTEAFF.

The genes are TRBV7-2 and TRBJ2-3, with D possibly TRBD2 on 6 matching bases. The CDR3 consists of 16 residues. CDR1 and CDR2 from the germline V gene are SGHTA and FQGNSA. V was shortened by 5 bases and J by 1 base, with 16 bases between the two germline ends. The CDR3 DNA sequence: TGTGCCAGCAGCCACGGCCTCCGCGGGGGCACAGATACGCAGTATTTT. Protein sequence: CASSHGLRGGTDTQYF.

The J gene is TRBJ2-5, the V gene TRBV19; D gene uncertain. The germline V gene encodes CDR1 LNHDA and CDR2 SQIVND (reference sequence). V was clipped by 2 bases and J by 4 bases, with 5 bases between them. The CDR3 totals 12 residues. CDR3 sequence: CASSITGETQYF. CDR3 coding DNA: TGTGCCAGTAGTATAACCGGAGAGACCCAGTACTTC.